The T cell receptor (beta chain) under discussion was sequenced for a study of cytomegalovirus exposure and HLA in healthy donors. Findings and caveats of the study: Later on, a genetic analysis was performed. It linked a missense variant in DCLRE1C with V- and J-gene trimming of TCR beta. Around 18,000 TCR beta sequences were associated with HLA alleles at 0.05 false discovery rate in a later analysis. A later examination showed that TCR association rates differed by HLA locus, with DRB1 most and HLA-C fewest.

Comment on this clone: What it binds is unknown.

Primers: 60 Vbeta forward and 13 Jbeta reverse. Profiling relied on immunoSEQ multiplex PCR, and the TCRdb table lists in-frame clones only, not all of them. The table includes tens of thousands of clones, roughly 73% detected once. CDR3 length: 14 residues. J gave up 2 bases and V 7 bases, and 5 bases lay outside the gene matches. Germline V gene lookup returns CDR1 LNHDA and CDR2 SQIVND (reference sequence). The chain couples TRBV19 to TRBJ1-5, with 7 bases identical to TRBD1. The sample consisted of PBMCs. The receptor comes from a male donor in good health and CMV-seropositive. The CDR3 nucleotides are TGTGCCAGTAAATTAGACAGGGGCAATCAGCCCCAGCATTTT. This translates into CASKLDRGNQPQHF.